This passage covers 25 T cell receptor beta chains from one sample sequenced in a study of blood T cell repertoires in COVID-19. The table came from immunoSEQ multiplex PCR; TCRdb's copy has only in-frame clones and leaves some out. The sample records approximately 90,000 clones, 84% being singletons. Sequenced: peripheral blood. These receptors came from a man between 60 and 70 years old with acute or convalescent COVID-19.

This clone is a singleton in its sample. The chain links TRBV6-5 to TRBJ2-5; 9 bases line up with TRBD1. The ends lost 6 bases at V and 4 bases at J; junction bases unmatched: 9. The CDR3 contains 15 residues. CDR1 and CDR2 (germline): MNHEY, SVGAGI. CDR3 protein: CASSRRDRALETQYF. CDR3 DNA sequence: TGTGCCAGCAGCCGTCGGGACAGGGCTTTAGAGACCCAGTACTTC.

This chain connects TRBV6-5 to TRBJ1-1; D gene unclear. The CDR3 sequence is 13 residues long. Deletions cut 3 bases from V and 7 bases from J, with 12 bases between. Germline loops: CDR1 MNHEY, CDR2 SVGAGI. The CDR3 DNA sequence: TGTGCCAGCAGTTATAACAGAAACCTTGAAGCTTTCTTT. The encoded protein is CASSYNRNLEAFF.

The rearrangement links TRBV30 to TRBJ1-2, with D uncertain. CDR1 and CDR2 from the germline V gene are GTSNPN and SVGIG (reference sequence). The germline V and J ends were trimmed by 4 bases and 9 bases, with 18 bases remaining between them. This CDR3 has 13 amino acids. CDR3 DNA: TGTGCCTGGACCGGGTCCCCACACCCGAGCTACACCTTC. Protein sequence: CAWTGSPHPSYTF. Combining the CDR3 with reference TRBV30 and TRBJ1-2 gives the whole variable domain SQTIHQWPATLVQPVGSPLSLECTVEGTSNPNLYWYRQAAGRGLQLLFYSVGIGQISSEVPQNLSASRPQDRQFILSSKKLLLSDSGFYLCAWTGSPHPSYTFGSGTRLTVV.

The gene calls are TRBV5-6 and TRBJ2-2; 9 bases line up with TRBD1. The CDR3 extends over 15 amino acids. Germline CDR1 SGHDT, CDR2 YYEEEE. Germline trimming cut 4 bases from V and 4 bases from J; bases unmatched to any gene: 5. The CDR3, as DNA: TGTGCCAGCAGCGCCGGGACAGGGTTCACCGGGGAGCTGTTTTTT. It yields the protein CASSAGTGFTGELFF.

The rearrangement joins TRBV5-1 to TRBJ1-6; D is possibly TRBD1 (6 bases). The CDR3 is made up of 16 amino acids. The V end lost 1 base, the J end lost 6 bases, and 14 bases lay between the germline ends. CDR1 and CDR2 from the germline V gene are SGHRS and YFSETQ. Here the CDR3 reads CASSLMPGTLNSPLHF. The CDR3 DNA is TGCGCCAGCAGCTTGATGCCCGGGACACTTAATTCACCCCTCCACTTT.

In its sample, this clone was seen many times. The chain has TRBV4-1 and TRBJ1-3; no definite D call. Germline lookup yields CDR1 MGHRA and CDR2 YSYEKL. The CDR3 is made up of 16 amino acids. Trimming stripped 1 base from V and 0 bases from J, with 10 bases between. This CDR3 is CASSQVGLLSGNTIYF. Here the CDR3 DNA reads TGCGCCAGCAGCCAAGTCGGACTCCTCTCTGGAAACACCATATATTTT.

The rearrangement uses TRBV23-1 and TRBJ1-6; possibly TRBD1 for D (6 bases). TRBV23-1 qualifies as an ORF whose function is uncertain. V was pared by 11 bases and J by 6 bases, with 14 bases between. The CDR3 has 13 amino acids. DNA of the CDR3: TGCGCCGGTCCGACAGGACGTAATTCACCCCTCCACTTT. It encodes CAGPTGRNSPLHF.

This chain links TRBV5-1 with TRBJ2-7; TRBD1 matches 7 bases. The CDR3 has 18 amino acids. Germline CDR1 SGHRS, CDR2 YFSETQ. V lost 3 bases, J lost 7 bases, and 22 bases stayed unmatched. The CDR3 sequence is CASSSLSGKGARWLEQYV. The CDR3 nucleotides are TGCGCCAGCAGCTCCTTGAGTGGTAAGGGGGCGCGATGGTTAGAGCAGTACGTC.

This rearrangement joins TRBV5-1 to TRBJ1-5; D is undetermined. Looked up from germline, CDR1 is SGHRS and CDR2 is YFSETQ. This CDR3 spans 15 amino acids. V was cut by 3 bases and J by 1 base, with 11 bases left in between. CDR3 protein: CASSYSGMSNQPQHF. CDR3 sequence (DNA): TGCGCCAGCAGCTACTCAGGAATGAGCAATCAGCCCCAGCATTTT.

The genes are TRBV28 and TRBJ2-7, with 7 nucleotides matching TRBD1. V shed 5 bases, J shed 1 base, and the junction held 2 bases outside the gene matches. This CDR3 spans 13 amino acids. The V gene's germline CDR1 is MDHEN and CDR2 SYDVKM. The CDR3, as DNA: TGTGCCAGCAGTACGGGACAGTCCTACGAGCAGTACGTC. Residues: CASSTGQSYEQYV.

The chain couples TRBV4-3 to TRBJ2-1; the D gene is possibly TRBD2 (7 bases). Looked up from germline, CDR1 is LGHNA and CDR2 is YSLEER. The length of the CDR3 is 17 residues. V was clipped by 4 bases and J by 7 bases, with 23 bases between them. This chain's CDR3 is CASSPTSGGGARNEQFF. The CDR3 DNA follows: TGCGCCAGCAGCCCAACATCGGGTGGGGGGGCCCGGAATGAGCAGTTCTTC.

This clone was seen just once. The chain carries TRBV7-9 and TRBJ1-3; D is uncertain. V was cut by 6 bases and J by 0 bases, with 15 bases left in between. CDR1 is SEHNR and CDR2 is FQNEAQ in the germline V gene (reference sequence). The CDR3 totals 16 residues. The CDR3 here is CASSFNTESSGNTIYF. The CDR3 DNA reads as TGTGCCAGCAGTTTTAATACAGAATCCTCTGGAAACACCATATATTTT.

The chain has TRBV5-4 and TRBJ2-5; D not certain. Germline V gene data show CDR1 as SGHNT and CDR2 as YYREEE (reference sequence). This CDR3 is built from 12 residues. Trimming left V 4 bases short and J 5 bases short, with 9 bases between. The CDR3 DNA reads as TGTGCCAGCAGCCTACCACTCGAGACCCAGTACTTC. This codes for CASSLPLETQYF.

The chain combines TRBV28 with TRBJ1-5; D unresolved. V was cut by 3 bases and J by 0 bases, with 12 bases left in between. The V gene's germline CDR1 is MDHEN and CDR2 SYDVKM. The CDR3 covers 16 residues. CDR3: CASSFNRRYSNQPQHF. The CDR3, as DNA: TGTGCCAGCAGTTTTAATCGGAGATATAGCAATCAGCCCCAGCATTTT. The full variable domain, completed using reference TRBV28 and TRBJ1-5, is DVKVTQSSRYLVKRTGEKVFLECVQDMDHENMFWYRQDPGLGLRLIYFSYDVKMKEKGDIPEGYSVSREKKERFSLILESASTNQTSMYLCASSFNRRYSNQPQHFGDGTRLSIL.

The CDR3 here is CASSDDGMNTEAFF. CDR3 in DNA: TGTGCCAGTAGTGACGACGGGATGAACACTGAAGCTTTCTTT. The chain carries TRBV19 and TRBJ1-1; D unresolved. V lost 5 bases, J lost 0 bases, and 10 bases lay in between. Per germline, CDR1 LNHDA and CDR2 SQIVND (reference sequence). This CDR3 spans 14 amino acids.

The chain has TRBV29-1 and TRBJ2-3; D may be TRBD1 (5 bases). Trimming removed 4 bases at V and 2 bases at J, with 10 bases between. Germline-derived CDR1 and CDR2 are SQVTM and ANQGSEA. The CDR3 runs to 13 residues. CDR3 region: CSVVGPLTDTQYF. The CDR3 DNA reads TGCAGCGTTGTGGGGCCCCTCACAGATACGCAGTATTTT.

The J gene is TRBJ2-5, the V gene TRBV7-2; the D is unclear. V shed 5 bases and J shed 2 bases, with 9 bases lying between them. The V gene's germline CDR1 is SGHTA and CDR2 FQGNSA. The CDR3 is 13 residues long. The CDR3 protein is CASSIYSQETQYF. The CDR3 DNA sequence: TGTGCCAGCAGCATCTACAGTCAAGAGACCCAGTACTTC.

The rearrangement uses TRBV6-1 and TRBJ2-3; 12 nucleotides line up with TRBD2. With V trimmed by 3 bases and J by 4 bases, 2 bases remained unmatched. Germline CDR1 MNHNS, CDR2 SASEGT. There are 15 residues in the CDR3. The CDR3 sequence: CASSESSGGADTQYF. The DNA for the CDR3 is TGTGCCAGCAGTGAGTCTAGCGGGGGGGCAGATACGCAGTATTTT.

V is TRBV28 and J is TRBJ1-5; D remains unclear. The CDR3 totals 14 residues. The germline gives CDR1 MDHEN, CDR2 SYDVKM. Trimming stripped 5 bases from V and 6 bases from J, with 14 bases between. CDR3 sequence: CASSLDWGGQPQHF. Written as DNA, the CDR3 is TGTGCCAGCAGTCTGGATTGGGGAGGTCAGCCCCAGCATTTT. Looking up the rest from reference TRBV28 and TRBJ1-5 gives the full variable domain: DVKVTQSSRYLVKRTGEKVFLECVQDMDHENMFWYRQDPGLGLRLIYFSYDVKMKEKGDIPEGYSVSREKKERFSLILESASTNQTSMYLCASSLDWGGQPQHFGDGTRLSIL.

V and J are TRBV5-4 and TRBJ1-6; 8 bases are a match to TRBD1. Germline CDR1 reads SGHNT; CDR2 reads YYREEE (reference sequence). The CDR3 loop spans 14 amino acids. Germline trimming cut 0 bases from V and 9 bases from J; bases unmatched to any gene: 2. DNA for the CDR3: TGTGCCAGCAGCTTGGGGACAGGGTTTTCACCCCTCCACTTT. Encoded protein: CASSLGTGFSPLHF. Complete variable domain (other parts from reference TRBV5-4 and TRBJ1-6): ETGVTQSPTHLIKTRGQQVTLRCSSQSGHNTVSWYQQALGQGPQFIFQYYREEENGRGNFPPRFSGLQFPNYSSELNVNALELDDSALYLCASSLGTGFSPLHFGNGTRLTVT.

This sequence joins TRBV19 and TRBJ2-3, with D unresolved. The V and J ends lost 6 bases and 5 bases respectively, with 12 bases between them. The CDR3 has 13 residues. Germline CDR1 LNHDA, CDR2 SQIVND (reference sequence). CDR3 DNA sequence: TGTGCCAGTAGAAGCTTTGTCGGAGATACGCAGTATTTT. Translated: CASRSFVGDTQYF.

Remarks on this clone: Given the absence of the conserved phenylalanine or tryptophan at the CDR3 end, a read error is likely. The DNA is left out, because the CDR3 cannot be placed on it with certainty; the CDR3 is given as TCRdb lists it. The chain joins TRBV27 to TRBJ2-6; the table calls TRBD2, which could not be checked here. CDR1 is MNHEY and CDR2 is SMNVEV in the germline V gene (reference sequence). Termini included, the CDR3 measures 13 amino acids. This CDR3 is CASSFQAGTPANT.

This chain joins TRBV5-6 and TRBJ2-1; TRBD2 matches 12 bases. V shed 4 bases, J shed 5 bases, and the junction held 4 bases outside the gene matches. CDR1 and CDR2 (germline): SGHDT, YYEEEE. This CDR3 has 15 amino acids. This CDR3 is CASSLRTSGNNEQFF. The CDR3 region has the DNA TGTGCCAGCAGCCTAAGGACTAGCGGGAACAATGAGCAGTTCTTC.

As DNA, the CDR3 is TGTGCCAGCAGCGTATTCGGACAGGGTACCGGTGGCTACACCTTC. It specifies CASSVFGQGTGGYTF. This chain links TRBV7-2 with TRBJ1-2; 8 positions agree with TRBD1. V shed 5 bases, J shed 7 bases, and the junction held 12 bases outside the gene matches. Germline loops: CDR1 SGHTA, CDR2 FQGNSA. The CDR3 loop spans 15 amino acids.

The chain employs TRBV5-1 and TRBJ2-5; 7 bases line up with TRBD2. CDR1 is SGHRS, CDR2 YFSETQ, per germline. CDR3 size: 18 residues. Trimming cost V 5 bases and J 1 base; bases outside gene matches: 17. The CDR3 loop reads CASSSSLLAAGVQETQYF. The CDR3 nucleotides read TGCGCCAGCAGTTCCTCCCTTCTAGCGGCGGGAGTCCAAGAGACCCAGTACTTC.